Below are 19 T cell receptor beta chains sequenced from a single sample in a study of technical replicates of blood from a handful of donors. TCRdb keeps only in-frame clones here, not all; method: immunoSEQ multiplex PCR. In the table there are around 71,000 clones, roughly 92% of which are singletons. The sample was T cells isolated from PBMCs. Receptor source: a human donor in good health.

The chain employs TRBV28 and TRBJ2-7; 9 bases match TRBD1. Germline lookup yields CDR1 MDHEN and CDR2 SYDVKM. The ends lost 7 bases at V and 6 bases at J; junction bases unmatched: 7. CDR3 length: 13 amino acids. The CDR3 region has the DNA TGTGCCAGCACCCAACAGGGGGCGCGCGAGCAGTACTTC. This sequence encodes CASTQQGAREQYF.

This clone showed up just once. V is TRBV28 and J is TRBJ2-2, with TRBD2 as a possible D gene (6 bases). The CDR3 runs 16 residues. Trimming took 4 bases from V and 5 from J, leaving 17 bases between them. From germline, CDR1 is MDHEN and CDR2 SYDVKM. CDR3 residues: CASSSTGTLFTGELFF. In DNA, the CDR3 is TGTGCCAGCAGTTCGACCGGGACTCTTTTTACCGGGGAGCTGTTTTTT.

V is TRBV7-2 and J is TRBJ1-5, with D possibly TRBD1 on 6 matching bases. Looked up from germline, CDR1 is SGHTA and CDR2 is FQGNSA. This CDR3 contains 14 residues. The V end was cut by 1 base, the J end by 2 bases, with 6 bases between. CDR3 DNA: TGTGCCAGCAGCTTAGGACAGGGCAATCAGCCCCAGCATTTT. Translated: CASSLGQGNQPQHF.

The J gene is TRBJ2-1, the V gene TRBV30; D is perhaps TRBD2 (6 bases). V was pared by 4 bases and J by 4 bases, with 17 bases between. The CDR3 consists of 15 residues. CDR1 is GTSNPN, CDR2 SVGIG, per germline (reference sequence). The CDR3 sequence is CAWKHLQGLYNEQFF. For the CDR3, the DNA is TGTGCCTGGAAACACCTTCAGGGACTTTACAATGAGCAGTTCTTC.

This clone has only a few counts. V and J are TRBV14 and TRBJ1-1, with a possible D match to TRBD1 (6 bases). Germline-derived CDR1 and CDR2 are SGHDN and FVKESK. CDR3 length: 13 amino acids. V was clipped by 3 bases and J by 7 bases, with 12 bases between them. CDR3 region: CASSHSGGIEAFF. CDR3 coding DNA: TGTGCCAGCAGCCATTCGGGGGGCATTGAAGCTTTCTTT.

The chain links TRBV29-1 to TRBJ2-1, with 13 bases matching TRBD2. The junction had 12 bases not matched to a gene; V was cut back by 7 bases and J by 6 bases. Germline CDR1 reads SQVTM; CDR2 reads ANQGSEA. The CDR3 consists of 16 residues. The CDR3 region has the DNA TGCAGCGCCCGAGCGACGACTAGCGGGAGGTCCAATGAGCAGTTCTTC. Amino acid sequence: CSARATTSGRSNEQFF.

The V gene is TRBV9, the J gene TRBJ2-7, with 8 nucleotides matching TRBD2. The CDR3 spans 14 residues. Germline loops: CDR1 SGDLS, CDR2 YYNGEE. V lost 4 bases, J lost 2 bases, and 5 bases stayed unmatched. CDR3 bases: TGTGCCAGCAGCCCCAGCGGGAGAACCTACGAGCAGTACTTC. This translates into CASSPSGRTYEQYF.

J is TRBJ2-5 and V is TRBV7-6, with a tentative D call TRBD1 (5 bases). Germline CDR1 SGHVS, CDR2 FNYEAQ. V was cut by 4 bases and J by 4 bases, with 13 bases left in between. CDR3 length: 14 amino acids. CDR3 coding DNA: TGTGCCAGCAGCTCACAGGCCCAGGGAGAGACCCAGTACTTC. It encodes CASSSQAQGETQYF.

As DNA, the CDR3 is TGTGCCAGCACCAGGACAGGGTTCTTCTCCTACGAGCAGTACTTC. This sequence encodes CASTRTGFFSYEQYF. This chain uses TRBV28 with TRBJ2-7, with TRBD1 identical over 8 bases. V dropped 7 bases and J dropped 0; count of bases not matched to a gene: 8. This CDR3 contains 15 residues. The germline V gene has CDR1 MDHEN and CDR2 SYDVKM.

The gene calls are TRBV11-2 and TRBJ2-3; 7 nucleotides line up with TRBD2. CDR1 is SGHAT, CDR2 FQNNGV, per germline. CDR3 size: 18 residues. J was trimmed by 4 bases and V by 1 base; bases with no gene match: 14. The CDR3 is CASSLVMAGGSLADTQYF. The CDR3 bases are TGTGCCAGCAGCTTAGTAATGGCGGGCGGGAGTTTGGCAGATACGCAGTATTTT.

The rearrangement joins TRBV7-2 to TRBJ2-7; 7 bases map to TRBD1. Germline-derived CDR1 and CDR2 are SGHTA and FQGNSA. CDR3 length: 12 amino acids. Germline trimming cut 5 bases from V and 4 bases from J; bases unmatched to any gene: 2. CDR3 nucleotide sequence: TGTGCCAGCAGCGTACAGGGGTACGAGCAGTACTTC. Its protein is CASSVQGYEQYF.

The chain employs TRBV18 and TRBJ1-2; D unresolved. V lost 2 bases, J lost 4 bases, and 11 bases lay in between. Germline V gene data show CDR1 as KGHSH and CDR2 as LQKENI. This CDR3 has 14 residues. CDR3 protein: CASSPYGTVYGYTF. DNA for the CDR3: TGTGCCAGCTCACCATATGGTACGGTCTATGGCTACACCTTC.

The CDR3 loop is CASSQDTGSGANVLTF. The CDR3, as DNA: TGTGCCAGCAGCCAAGACACAGGGTCTGGGGCCAACGTCCTGACTTTC. This chain uses TRBV4-2 with TRBJ2-6, with D possibly being TRBD1 (6 bases). Trimming left V 0 bases short and J 1 base short, with 7 bases between. The CDR3 extends over 16 amino acids. Germline CDR1 LGHNA, CDR2 YNFKEQ.

The V gene is TRBV10-3, the J gene TRBJ2-1, with 12 bases fitting TRBD1. The CDR3 loop spans 15 amino acids. Germline V gene sequence: CDR1 ENHRY, CDR2 SYGVKD. J was trimmed by 9 bases and V by 3 bases; bases with no gene match: 6. CDR3 loop: CAISDWGQGASEQFF. The CDR3 region has the DNA TGTGCCATCAGTGATTGGGGACAGGGGGCTTCTGAGCAGTTCTTC.

This chain links TRBV19 with TRBJ1-1, with 8 bases aligning to TRBD1. The CDR3 consists of 14 residues. The germline V gene has CDR1 LNHDA and CDR2 SQIVND (reference sequence). The V and J ends lost 5 bases and 4 bases, in that order; junction bases with no gene match: 6. The CDR3 sequence is CASSSETGVTEAFF. In nucleotides, the CDR3 is TGTGCCAGTAGTTCGGAGACAGGGGTCACTGAAGCTTTCTTT.

This clone is a singleton in its sample. V and J are TRBV6-5 and TRBJ2-5; 12 bases map to TRBD2. V lost 6 bases and J lost 7; bases outside the gene matches: 9. The CDR3 spans 15 residues. CDR1 is MNHEY, CDR2 SVGAGI, per germline. The chain's CDR3 is CASRFLAGGSGTQYF. The CDR3 coding sequence is TGTGCCAGCAGATTCCTAGCGGGAGGGAGTGGGACCCAGTACTTC.

This clone appeared once. The chain carries TRBV5-1 and TRBJ2-1; 9 nucleotides align to TRBD2. CDR1 SGHRS and CDR2 YFSETQ come from the germline V gene. V was clipped by 4 bases and J by 3 bases; unmatched bases: 11. The CDR3 is made up of 17 amino acids. For the CDR3, the DNA is TGCGCCAGCAGCCCGGTAGTACTAGCGGGCATCTACAATGAGCAGTTCTTC. This codes for CASSPVVLAGIYNEQFF.

The chain joins TRBV11-2 to TRBJ1-2; D is undetermined. CDR1 and CDR2 (germline): SGHAT, FQNNGV. CDR3 length: 14 amino acids. With 1 base removed from V and 3 bases from J, the gap between germline ends came to 9 bases. This CDR3 is CASSLGWLDYGYTF. In DNA form, the CDR3 reads TGTGCCAGCAGCTTAGGGTGGCTTGACTATGGCTACACCTTC.

This chain joins TRBV19 and TRBJ1-2, with TRBD1 matching over 8 bases. Germline CDR1 and CDR2: LNHDA and SQIVND (reference sequence). CDR3 length: 14 amino acids. The J segment lost 5 bases and the V segment lost 7 bases, leaving 9 bases of the junction unmatched. The CDR3 here is CASTNPGGTYGYTF. In DNA form, the CDR3 reads TGTGCCAGTACCAACCCAGGGGGCACATATGGCTACACCTTC.